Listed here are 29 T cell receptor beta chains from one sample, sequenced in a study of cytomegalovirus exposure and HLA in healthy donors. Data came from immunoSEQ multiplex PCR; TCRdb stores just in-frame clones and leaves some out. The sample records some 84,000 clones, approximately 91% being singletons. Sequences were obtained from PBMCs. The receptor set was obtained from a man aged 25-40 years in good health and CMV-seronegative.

The chain's CDR3 is CATVGATYEQYF. Written as DNA, the CDR3 is TGTGCCACCGTGGGGGCCACCTACGAGCAGTACTTC. This rearrangement joins TRBV28 to TRBJ2-7; the D gene is possibly TRBD1 (6 bases). Germline V gives CDR1 MDHEN, CDR2 SYDVKM. There are 12 residues in the CDR3. Trimming took off 10 bases at V and 2 bases at J, with 12 bases between the two ends.

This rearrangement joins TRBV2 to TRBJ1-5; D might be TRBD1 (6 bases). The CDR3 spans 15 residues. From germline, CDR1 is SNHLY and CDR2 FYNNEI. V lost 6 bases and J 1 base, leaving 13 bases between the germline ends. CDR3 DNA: TGTGCCAGCAGGGGGACACTTACAAGCAATCAGCCCCAGCATTTT. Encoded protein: CASRGTLTSNQPQHF.

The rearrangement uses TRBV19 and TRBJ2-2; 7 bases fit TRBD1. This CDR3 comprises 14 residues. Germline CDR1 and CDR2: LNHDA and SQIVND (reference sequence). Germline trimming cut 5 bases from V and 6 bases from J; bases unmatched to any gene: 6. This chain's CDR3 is CASSPGGYPGELFF. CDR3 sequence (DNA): TGTGCCAGTAGTCCAGGGGGATACCCCGGGGAGCTGTTTTTT.

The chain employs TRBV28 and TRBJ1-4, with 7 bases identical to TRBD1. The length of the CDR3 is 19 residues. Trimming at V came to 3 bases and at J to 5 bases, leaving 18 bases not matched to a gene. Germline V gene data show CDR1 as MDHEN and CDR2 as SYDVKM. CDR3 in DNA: TGTGCCAGCAGTTTCCAACTCCGGGGTTCGACAGGGCACAATGAAAAACTGTTTTTT. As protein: CASSFQLRGSTGHNEKLFF.

The CDR3 sequence is CATSREKGTSRYNEQFF. In DNA form, the CDR3 reads TGTGCCACCAGCAGGGAGAAAGGGACTAGCCGCTACAATGAGCAGTTCTTC. J is TRBJ2-1 and V is TRBV15, with TRBD2 matching 9 bases. The CDR3 sequence is 17 residues long. Germline-derived CDR1 and CDR2 are LNHNV and YYDKDF (reference sequence). The V and J ends lost 3 bases and 3 bases, in that order; junction bases with no gene match: 9.

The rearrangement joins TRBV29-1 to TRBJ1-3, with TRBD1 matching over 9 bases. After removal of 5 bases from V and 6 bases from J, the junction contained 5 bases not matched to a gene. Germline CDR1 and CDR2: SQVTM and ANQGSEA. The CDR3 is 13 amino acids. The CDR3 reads CSVSGTGKNTIYF. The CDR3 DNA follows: TGCAGCGTTTCCGGGACAGGGAAAAACACCATATATTTT.

The CDR3 bases are TGTGCCAGCAGCCCGGGGACAGGGGAATCACCCCTCCACTTT. It translates to CASSPGTGESPLHF. The chain recombines TRBV7-9 with TRBJ1-6, with TRBD1 identical over 10 bases. The CDR3 extends over 14 amino acids. The germline V gene encodes CDR1 SEHNR and CDR2 FQNEAQ (reference sequence). The junction had 5 bases not matched to a gene; V was cut back by 5 bases and J by 10 bases.

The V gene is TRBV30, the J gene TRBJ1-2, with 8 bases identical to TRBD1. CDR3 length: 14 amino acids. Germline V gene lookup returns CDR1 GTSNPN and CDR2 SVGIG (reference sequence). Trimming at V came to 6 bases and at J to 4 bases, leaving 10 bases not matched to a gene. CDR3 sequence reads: CACAGDRKSYGYTF. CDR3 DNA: TGTGCCTGCGCGGGGGACAGGAAATCCTATGGCTACACCTTC.

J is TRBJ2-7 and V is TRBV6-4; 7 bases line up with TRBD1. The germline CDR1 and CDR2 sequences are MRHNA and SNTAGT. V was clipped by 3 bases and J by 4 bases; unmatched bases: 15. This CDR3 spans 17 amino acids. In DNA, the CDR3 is TGTGCCAGCAGTGAGCGAGGGGGCGCCGCCTCTTTATACGAGCAGTACTTC. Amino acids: CASSERGGAASLYEQYF.

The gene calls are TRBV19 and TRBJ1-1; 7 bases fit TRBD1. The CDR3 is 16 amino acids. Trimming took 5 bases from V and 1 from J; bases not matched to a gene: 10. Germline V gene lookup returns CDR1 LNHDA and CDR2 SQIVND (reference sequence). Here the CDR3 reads CASSDQPGQQNTEAFF. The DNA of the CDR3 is TGTGCCAGTAGTGATCAACCGGGACAGCAGAACACTGAAGCTTTCTTT.

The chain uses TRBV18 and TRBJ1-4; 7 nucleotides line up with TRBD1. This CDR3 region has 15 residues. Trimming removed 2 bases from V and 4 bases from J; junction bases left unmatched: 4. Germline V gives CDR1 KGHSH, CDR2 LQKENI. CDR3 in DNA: TGTGCCAGCTCACCAGTTGGGGACAGTAATGAAAAACTGTTTTTT. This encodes CASSPVGDSNEKLFF.

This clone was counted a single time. Here the CDR3 DNA reads TGTGCCATCCTAACAGGTGTATGGGGCTACACCTTC. Its protein product is CAILTGVWGYTF. This rearrangement joins TRBV2 to TRBJ1-2, with D tentatively TRBD1 (5 bases). Trimming took 10 bases from V and 8 from J, leaving 17 bases between them. The CDR3 covers 12 residues. Looked up from germline, CDR1 is SNHLY and CDR2 is FYNNEI.

The CDR3 is CASSLASVSTSLKTYGYTF. Written as DNA, the CDR3 is TGTGCCAGCAGTTTGGCGTCAGTTAGCACTTCATTAAAAACCTATGGCTACACCTTC. V and J are TRBV28 and TRBJ1-2; D gene uncertain. Trimming removed 3 bases from V and 4 bases from J, with 27 bases in between. This CDR3 spans 19 amino acids. In germline, CDR1 is MDHEN, CDR2 SYDVKM.

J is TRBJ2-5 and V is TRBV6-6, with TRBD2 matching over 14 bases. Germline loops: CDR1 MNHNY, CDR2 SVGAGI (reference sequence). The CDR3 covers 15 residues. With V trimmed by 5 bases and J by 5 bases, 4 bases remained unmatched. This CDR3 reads CASSPGLAGVETQYF. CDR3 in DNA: TGTGCCAGCAGTCCGGGACTAGCGGGAGTGGAGACCCAGTACTTC.

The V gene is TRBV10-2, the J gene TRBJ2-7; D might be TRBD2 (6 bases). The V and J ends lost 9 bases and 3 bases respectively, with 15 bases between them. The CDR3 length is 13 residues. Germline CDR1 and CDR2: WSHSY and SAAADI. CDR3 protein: CASLDYSDYEQYF. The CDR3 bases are TGCGCCAGTTTGGACTATTCGGACTACGAGCAGTACTTC.

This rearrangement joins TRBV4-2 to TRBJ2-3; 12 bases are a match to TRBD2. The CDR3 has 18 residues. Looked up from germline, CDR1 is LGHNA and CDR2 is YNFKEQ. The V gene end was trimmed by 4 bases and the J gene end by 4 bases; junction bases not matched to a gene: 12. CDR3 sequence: CASSPTASGGAFPDTQYF. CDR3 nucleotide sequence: TGTGCCAGCAGCCCTACCGCTAGCGGGGGGGCCTTTCCAGATACGCAGTATTTT.

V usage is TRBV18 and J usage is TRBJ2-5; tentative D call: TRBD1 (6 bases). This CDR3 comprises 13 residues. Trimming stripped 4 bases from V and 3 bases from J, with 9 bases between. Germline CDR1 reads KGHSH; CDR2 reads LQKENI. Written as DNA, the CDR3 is TGTGCCAGCTCACTGGGGACAAAAGAGACCCAGTACTTC. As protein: CASSLGTKETQYF. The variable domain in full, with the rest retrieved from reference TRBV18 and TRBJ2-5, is NAGVMQNPRHLVRRRGQEARLRCSPMKGHSHVYWYRQLPEEGLKFMVYLQKENIIDESGMPKERFSAEFPKEGPSILRIQQVVRGDSAAYFCASSLGTKETQYFGPGTRLLVL.

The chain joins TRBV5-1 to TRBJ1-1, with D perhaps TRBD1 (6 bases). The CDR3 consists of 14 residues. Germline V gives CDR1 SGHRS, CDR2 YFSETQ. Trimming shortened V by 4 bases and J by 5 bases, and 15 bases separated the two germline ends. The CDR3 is CASSPREGGTEAFF. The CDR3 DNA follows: TGCGCCAGCAGCCCGCGGGAGGGGGGAACTGAAGCTTTCTTT.

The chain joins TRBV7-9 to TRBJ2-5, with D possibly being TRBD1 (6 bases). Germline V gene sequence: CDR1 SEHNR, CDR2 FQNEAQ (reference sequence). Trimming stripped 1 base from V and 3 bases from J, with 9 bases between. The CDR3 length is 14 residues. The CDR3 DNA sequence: TGTGCCAGCAGCTTAGTCCCAGGGGAAGAGACCCAGTACTTC. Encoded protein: CASSLVPGEETQYF.

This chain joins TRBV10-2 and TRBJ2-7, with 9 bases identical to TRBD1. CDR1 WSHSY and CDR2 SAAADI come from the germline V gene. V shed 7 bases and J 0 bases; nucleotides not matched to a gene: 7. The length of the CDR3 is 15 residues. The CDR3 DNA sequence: TGCGCCAGCAACTTAGGACAGGGGATCTCCTACGAGCAGTACTTC. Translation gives CASNLGQGISYEQYF.

The CDR3, as DNA: TGTGCCAGCAGCTTATCGGCAGGGGTTCTCGACGAGCAGTACTTC. Translation gives CASSLSAGVLDEQYF. This chain connects TRBV11-2 to TRBJ2-7, with D possibly matching TRBD1 (6 bases). The V gene's germline CDR1 is SGHAT and CDR2 FQNNGV. The CDR3 is made up of 15 amino acids. The germline V and J ends were trimmed by 2 bases and 5 bases, with 16 bases remaining between them.

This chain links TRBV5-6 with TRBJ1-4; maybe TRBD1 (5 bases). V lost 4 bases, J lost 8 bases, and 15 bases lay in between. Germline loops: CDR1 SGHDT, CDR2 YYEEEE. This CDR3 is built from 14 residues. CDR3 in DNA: TGTGCCAGCAGCCCCAGGGCGTGGCGGGAAAAACTGTTTTTT. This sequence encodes CASSPRAWREKLFF.

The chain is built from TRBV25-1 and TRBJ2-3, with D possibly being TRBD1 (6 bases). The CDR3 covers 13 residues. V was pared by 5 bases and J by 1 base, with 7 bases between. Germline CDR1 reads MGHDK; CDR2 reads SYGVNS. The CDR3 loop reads CASSRQGTDTQYF. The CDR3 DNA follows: TGTGCCAGCAGTAGACAGGGCACAGATACGCAGTATTTT.

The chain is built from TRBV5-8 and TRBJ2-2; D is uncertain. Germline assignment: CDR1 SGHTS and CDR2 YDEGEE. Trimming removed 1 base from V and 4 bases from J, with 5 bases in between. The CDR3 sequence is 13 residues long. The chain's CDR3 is CASSLRSTGELFF. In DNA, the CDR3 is TGTGCCAGCAGCTTGCGTAGCACCGGGGAGCTGTTTTTT.

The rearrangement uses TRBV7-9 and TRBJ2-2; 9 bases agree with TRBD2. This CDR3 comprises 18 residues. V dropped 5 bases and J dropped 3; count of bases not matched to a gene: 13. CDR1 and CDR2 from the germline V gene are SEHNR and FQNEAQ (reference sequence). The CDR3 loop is CASSQQTLREGHTGELFF. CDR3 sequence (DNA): TGTGCCAGCAGCCAACAAACCTTGCGGGAGGGCCACACCGGGGAGCTGTTTTTT.

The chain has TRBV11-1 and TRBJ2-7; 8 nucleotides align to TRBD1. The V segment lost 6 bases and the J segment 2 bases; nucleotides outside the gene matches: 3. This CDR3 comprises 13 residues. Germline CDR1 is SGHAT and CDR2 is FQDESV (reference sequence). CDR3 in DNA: TGTGCCAGCAGACCGGGACAGGCCTACGAGCAGTACTTC. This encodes CASRPGQAYEQYF.

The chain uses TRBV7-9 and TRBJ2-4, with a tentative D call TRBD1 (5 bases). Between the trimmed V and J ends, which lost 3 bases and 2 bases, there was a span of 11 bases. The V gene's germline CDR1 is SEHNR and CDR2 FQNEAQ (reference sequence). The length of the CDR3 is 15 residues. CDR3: CASSLSGLSKNIQYF. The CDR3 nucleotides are TGTGCCAGCAGCTTGTCAGGGTTGTCCAAAAACATTCAGTACTTC.

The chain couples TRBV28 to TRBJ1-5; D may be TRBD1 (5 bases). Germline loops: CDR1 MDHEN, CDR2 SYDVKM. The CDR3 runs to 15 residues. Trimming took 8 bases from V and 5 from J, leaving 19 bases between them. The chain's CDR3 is CASVRAGSMDQPQHF. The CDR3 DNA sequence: TGTGCCAGCGTGCGTGCAGGGTCCATGGATCAGCCCCAGCATTTT. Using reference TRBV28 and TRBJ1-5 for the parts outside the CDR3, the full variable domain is DVKVTQSSRYLVKRTGEKVFLECVQDMDHENMFWYRQDPGLGLRLIYFSYDVKMKEKGDIPEGYSVSREKKERFSLILESASTNQTSMYLCASVRAGSMDQPQHFGDGTRLSIL.

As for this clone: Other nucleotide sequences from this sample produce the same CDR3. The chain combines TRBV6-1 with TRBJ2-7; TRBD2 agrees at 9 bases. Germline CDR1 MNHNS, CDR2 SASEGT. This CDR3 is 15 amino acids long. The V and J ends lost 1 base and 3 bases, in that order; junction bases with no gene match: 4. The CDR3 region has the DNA TGTGCCAGCAGTGAAGGTCTAGCGGGGAGCTACGAGCAGTACTTC. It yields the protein CASSEGLAGSYEQYF.